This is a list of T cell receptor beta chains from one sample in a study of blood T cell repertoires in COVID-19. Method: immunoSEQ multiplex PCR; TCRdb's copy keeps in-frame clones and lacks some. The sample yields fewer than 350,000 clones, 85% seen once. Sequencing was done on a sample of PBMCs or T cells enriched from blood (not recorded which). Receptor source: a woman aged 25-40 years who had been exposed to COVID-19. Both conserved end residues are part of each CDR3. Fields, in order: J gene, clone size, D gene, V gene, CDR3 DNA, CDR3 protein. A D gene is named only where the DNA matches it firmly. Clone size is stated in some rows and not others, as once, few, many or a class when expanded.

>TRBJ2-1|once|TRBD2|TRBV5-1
TGCGCCAGCAGCGTGGAGACTAGCGGGAGCTACAATGAGCAGTTCTTC
CASSVETSGSYNEQFF
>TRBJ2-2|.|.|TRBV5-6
TGTGCCAGCGCTTGGGTCGGCGGGACCGGGGAGCTGTTTTTT
CASAWVGGTGELFF
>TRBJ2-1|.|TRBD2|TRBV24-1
TGTGCCACCAGTGGGACTAGCGGGAACAATGAGCAGTTCTTC
CATSGTSGNNEQFF
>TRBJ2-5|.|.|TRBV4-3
TGCGCCAGCAGCCAAGGAACAGGCGGACAAGAGACCCAGTACTTC
CASSQGTGGQETQYF
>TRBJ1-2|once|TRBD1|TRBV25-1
TGTGCCAGCACCTCAGGGGGAGGCTATGGCTACACCTTC
CASTSGGGYGYTF
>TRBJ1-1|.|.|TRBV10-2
TGCGCCAGCAGTGAGTGGCGGGAGAACACTGAAGCTTTCTTT
CASSEWRENTEAFF
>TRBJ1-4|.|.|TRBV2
TGTGCCAGCAGTGAATGGACAGCTACAACTAATGAAAAACTGTTTTTT
CASSEWTATTNEKLFF
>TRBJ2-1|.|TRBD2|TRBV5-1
TGCGCCAGCAGCTTATCGGGAGGGTCTGGGAATGAGCAGTTCTTC
CASSLSGGSGNEQFF
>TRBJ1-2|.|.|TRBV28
TGTGCCAGCAGTTTGGCCGGCCCGGGAGACTATGGCTACACCTTC
CASSLAGPGDYGYTF
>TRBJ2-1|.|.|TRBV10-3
TGTGCCATCAGGCGACTAGTCGGGTCCTACAATGAGCAGTTCTTC
CAIRRLVGSYNEQFF
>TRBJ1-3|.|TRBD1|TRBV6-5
TGTGCCAGCAGCGCTGGGACAGGGGCTAACACCATATATTTT
CASSAGTGANTIYF
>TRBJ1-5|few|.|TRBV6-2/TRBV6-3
TGTGCCAGCAGTTGGGGGGGCCGCAATCAGCCCCAGCATTTT
CASSWGGRNQPQHF
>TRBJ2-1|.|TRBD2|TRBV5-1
TGCGCCAGCAGCACGAGCGGGGGGGCCGGGAATGAGCAGTTCTTC
CASSTSGGAGNEQFF
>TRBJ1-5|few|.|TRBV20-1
TGCAGTGCTAGTTACCGGTATAGCAATCAGCCCCAGCATTTT
CSASYRYSNQPQHF
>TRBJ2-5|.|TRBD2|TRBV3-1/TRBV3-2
TGTGCCAGCAGCCAGGGACTAGTAAGGGAGACCCAGTACTTC
CASSQGLVRETQYF
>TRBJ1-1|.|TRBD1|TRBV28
TGTGCCAGCAGTTCCCCCGCGGACAGGGGGAGGGGGACTGAAGCTTTCTTT
CASSSPADRGRGTEAFF
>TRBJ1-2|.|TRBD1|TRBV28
TGTGCCAGCAGTCACCAGGGGGCGGGGAACTATGGCTACACCTTC
CASSHQGAGNYGYTF
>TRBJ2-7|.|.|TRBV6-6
TGTGCCACCTATTTAACAGGGCCTACGAGGCAGTACTTC
CATYLTGPTRQYF
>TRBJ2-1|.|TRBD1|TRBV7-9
TGTGCCAGCAGCCTGGACAGGGGGTTGTACAATGAGCAGTTCTTC
CASSLDRGLYNEQFF
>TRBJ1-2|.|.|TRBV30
TGTGCCTGGAGTGTTATGAATTTTCGGCAGACTTCTAACTATGGCTACACCTTC
CAWSVMNFRQTSNYGYTF
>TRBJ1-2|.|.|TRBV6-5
TGTGCCAGCAGCCGGGAGCAAAGGAGTGGCTACACCTTC
CASSREQRSGYTF
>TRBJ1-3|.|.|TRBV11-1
TGTGCCAGCAGCGTCTCCAGTGGAAACACCATATATTTT
CASSVSSGNTIYF
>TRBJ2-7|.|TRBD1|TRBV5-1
TGCGCCAGCAGCGTGGGGGTGACAGGGCTTTACGAGCAGTACTTC
CASSVGVTGLYEQYF
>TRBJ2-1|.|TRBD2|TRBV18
TGTGCCAGCTCACCCTATAGCGGGAGCTCTTACAATGAGCAGTTCTTC
CASSPYSGSSYNEQFF
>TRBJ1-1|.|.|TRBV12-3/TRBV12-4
TGTGCCAGCACCCCGGACAGTCTGGAAGCTTTCTTT
CASTPDSLEAFF
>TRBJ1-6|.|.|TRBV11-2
TGTGCCAGCAGCTTAGACCCTGATTCACCCCTCCACTTT
CASSLDPDSPLHF
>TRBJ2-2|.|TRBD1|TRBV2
TGTGCCAGCAGTGTGGCGCAGGGGGATACGAACACCGGGGAGCTGTTTTTT
CASSVAQGDTNTGELFF
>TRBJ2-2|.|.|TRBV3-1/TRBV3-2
TGTGCCAGCAGACGACAGGAACTGAACACCGGGGAGCTGTTTTTT
CASRRQELNTGELFF
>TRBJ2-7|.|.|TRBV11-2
TGTGCCAGCAGCTCAGTGTCCTACGAGCAGTACTTC
CASSSVSYEQYF
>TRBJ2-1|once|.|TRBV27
TGTGCCAGCACCCTAGGGGTTGGGTACAATGAGCAGTTCTTC
CASTLGVGYNEQFF
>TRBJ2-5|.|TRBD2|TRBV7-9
TGTGCCAGCAGCTCGCGGACTAGCGGGGAAGAGACCCAGTACTTC
CASSSRTSGEETQYF
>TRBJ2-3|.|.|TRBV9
TGTGCCAGCAGCGTACCCACTAACACAGATACGCAGTATTTT
CASSVPTNTDTQYF
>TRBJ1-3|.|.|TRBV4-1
TGCGCCAGCAGCCAAGTACAGGCCCCTGAGCTATCCATATATTTT
CASSQVQAPELSIYF
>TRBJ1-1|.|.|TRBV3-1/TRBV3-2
TGTGCCAGCAGCCAAGGCGGGGGCCCTAACACTGAAGCTTTCTTT
CASSQGGGPNTEAFF
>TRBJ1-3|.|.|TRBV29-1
TGCAGCGTTGAAGGGGGGCCGAACTCTGGAAACACCATATATTTT
CSVEGGPNSGNTIYF
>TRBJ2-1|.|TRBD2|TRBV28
TGTGCCAGCAGCCAAGAGTTAGGCGGGGGACGCAATGAGCAGTTCTTC
CASSQELGGGRNEQFF
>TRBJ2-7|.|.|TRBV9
TGTGCCAGCAGCGTTCGCGGGCTAGATTACGAGCAGTACTTC
CASSVRGLDYEQYF
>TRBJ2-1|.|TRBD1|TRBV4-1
TGCGCCAGCAGCCCTCTCGGACAGGGAGCGAATGAGCAGTTCTTC
CASSPLGQGANEQFF
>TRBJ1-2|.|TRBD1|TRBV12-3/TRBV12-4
TGTGCCAGCAGTGGGACAGGCGACCTGGGCTACACCTTC
CASSGTGDLGYTF
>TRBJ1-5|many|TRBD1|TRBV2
TGTGCCAGCAGTGTCTCGGACAGGGGGCATTTGGGCAATCAGCCCCAGCATTTT
CASSVSDRGHLGNQPQHF
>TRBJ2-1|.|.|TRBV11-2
TGTGCCAGCAGCTTAGTCAGGCAGGGTGAGCAGTTCTTC
CASSLVRQGEQFF
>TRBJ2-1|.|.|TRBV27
TGTGCCAGCAGTTTCCGTATCGGCAATGAGCAGTTCTTC
CASSFRIGNEQFF
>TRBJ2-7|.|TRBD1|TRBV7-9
TGTGCCAGCAGCGAAGGACAGGGGGCTGTGTACGAGCAGTACTTC
CASSEGQGAVYEQYF
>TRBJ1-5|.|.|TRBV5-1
TGCGCCAGCAGCTTGGTGGCCGGAGATCAGCCCCAGCATTTT
CASSLVAGDQPQHF
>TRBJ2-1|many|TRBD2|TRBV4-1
TGCGCCAGCAGGCGGAGGCTAGCGGGACAAATCAGCGTGGGTGAGCAGTTCTTC
CASRRRLAGQISVGEQFF
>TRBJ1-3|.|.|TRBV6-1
TGTGCCAGCAGTGAACCCGGGACAAGTGGAAACACCATATATTTT
CASSEPGTSGNTIYF
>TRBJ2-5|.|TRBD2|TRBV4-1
TGCGCCAGCAGCCAAGAGGCGTCTACTAGCGGGGGGACCCAGTACTTC
CASSQEASTSGGTQYF
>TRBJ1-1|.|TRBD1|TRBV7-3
TGTGCCAGCAGCGCTTACAGGGGATTGAACACTGAAGCTTTCTTT
CASSAYRGLNTEAFF
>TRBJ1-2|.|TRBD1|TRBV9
TGTGCCAGCAGCACCCGGACAGGGAGGTTAGCTGGCTACACCTTC
CASSTRTGRLAGYTF